Each of the 17 T cell receptor beta chains below was sequenced from the same sample in a study of spatial heterogeneity in lung cancer. Time point reported: blood at routine non-recurrence follow-up after resection. From the 5' RACE reads, TCRdb called clonotypes with MiXCR, one entry per CDR3 protein. The sample records around 70,000 distinct CDR3 sequences, approximately 8.9% being singletons. The sequencing used PBMCs, collected at follow-up. The source is a female donor with early-stage non-small cell lung cancer.

This clonotype was picked up many times. The rearrangement uses TRBV7-2 and TRBJ1-5; possible D gene TRBD1, 5 bases. The CDR3 runs to 14 residues. V gave up 5 bases and J gave up 5 bases, with 13 bases separating them. CDR1 and CDR2 from the germline V gene are SGHTA and FQGNSA. CDR3 in DNA: TGTGCCAGCAGCCGGGACGGCTTCTATCAGCCCCAGCATTTT. Translating it yields CASSRDGFYQPQHF.

In its sample, this clonotype was seen many times. The V and J genes are TRBV12-3 or TRBV12-4 and TRBJ1-4; D is ambiguous. V lost 4 bases and J lost 8, with 8 bases in between. CDR3 length equals 12 residues. The CDR3 sequence is CASSWAGEKLFF. CDR3 nucleotides: TGTGCCAGCAGTTGGGCTGGAGAAAAACTGTTTTTT.

The sample holds many counts of this clonotype. The V gene is TRBV5-6, the J gene TRBJ2-5; 12 bases match TRBD1. The CDR3 spans 16 residues. Trimming removed 2 bases from V and 5 bases from J; junction bases left unmatched: 7. Germline V gene lookup returns CDR1 SGHDT and CDR2 YYEEEE. In nucleotides, the CDR3 is TGTGCCAGCAGCTTTCCCGGGACAGGGGGCGCGGAGACCCAGTACTTC. This encodes CASSFPGTGGAETQYF.

The CDR3, as DNA: TGCAGCCTTGGCCGTGCAGATACGCAGTATTTT. Encoded protein: CSLGRADTQYF. The chain is built from TRBV29-1 and TRBJ2-3; no clear D. Germline V gene lookup returns CDR1 SQVTM and CDR2 ANQGSEA. This CDR3 region has 11 residues. The ends were cut back, 8 bases at V and 4 bases at J, with 10 bases in the middle.

This clonotype has just a few counts. The V call is TRBV11-1, the J call TRBJ2-3; 8 nucleotides align to TRBD2. This CDR3 spans 17 amino acids. Germline-derived CDR1 and CDR2 are SGHAT and FQDESV (reference sequence). V was pared by 5 bases and J by 2 bases, with 12 bases of the junction left unmatched. CDR3 sequence (DNA): TGTGCCAGCAGCCCCTCTCGACTAGCGTTATTCACAGATACGCAGTATTTT. Amino acids: CASSPSRLALFTDTQYF.

In this sample, this clonotype turned up many times. The chain couples TRBV28 to TRBJ2-3, with TRBD1 matching over 7 bases. This CDR3 is built from 15 residues. Germline values: CDR1 MDHEN, CDR2 SYDVKM. V shed 2 bases and J 8 bases; nucleotides not matched to a gene: 10. The CDR3, as DNA: TGTGCCAGCAGTTTACGTGACAGGGTCTACTCTACGCAGTATTTT. It translates to CASSLRDRVYSTQYF. The complete variable domain, with remaining parts taken from reference TRBV28 and TRBJ2-3, reads DVKVTQSSRYLVKRTGEKVFLECVQDMDHENMFWYRQDPGLGLRLIYFSYDVKMKEKGDIPEGYSVSREKKERFSLILESASTNQTSMYLCASSLRDRVYSTQYFGPGTRLTVL.

In its sample, this clonotype was seen many times. The J gene is TRBJ2-7, the V gene TRBV5-1, with D hard to call. V was shortened by 3 bases and J by 0 bases, with 16 bases between the two germline ends. The germline V gene has CDR1 SGHRS and CDR2 YFSETQ. The CDR3 consists of 16 residues. Here the CDR3 DNA reads TGCGCCAGCAGCTCGCCGAGTGGTCGTCGCTCCTACGAGCAGTACTTC. It is translated as CASSSPSGRRSYEQYF.

This clonotype was seen repeatedly, ten times or more. The genes are TRBV11-1 and TRBJ2-7; 8 bases agree with TRBD1. The CDR3 has 15 amino acids. V lost 4 bases and J lost 0; bases outside the gene matches: 5. CDR1 and CDR2 (germline): SGHAT, FQDESV (reference sequence). The CDR3 is CASSSRDRSSYEQYF. CDR3 bases: TGTGCCAGCAGCTCCCGGGACAGGAGCTCCTACGAGCAGTACTTC.

This sequence joins TRBV6-5 and TRBJ2-3; TRBD2 agrees at 14 bases. This CDR3 contains 18 residues. V was clipped by 2 bases and J by 4 bases; unmatched bases: 8. Germline CDR1 reads MNHEY; CDR2 reads SVGAGI. CDR3 nucleotides: TGTGCCAGCAGTTACCGCCCGGGACTAGCGGGAGCGTCAGATACGCAGTATTTT. This sequence encodes CASSYRPGLAGASDTQYF.

This clonotype was seen more than once but under ten times. V usage is TRBV6-5 and J usage is TRBJ2-7; 7 nucleotides match TRBD2. Trimming took 0 bases from V and 2 from J; bases not matched to a gene: 4. The CDR3 runs 15 residues. CDR1 and CDR2 (germline): MNHEY, SVGAGI. The CDR3 is CASSYSGGSAYEQYF. DNA for the CDR3: TGTGCCAGCAGTTACTCAGGCGGGAGTGCCTACGAGCAGTACTTC.

This clonotype has ten or more counts. V gene TRBV7-9 combines with J gene TRBJ2-7; 7 bases fit TRBD1. The germline gives CDR1 SEHNR, CDR2 FQNEAQ (reference sequence). The V and J ends lost 5 bases and 3 bases, in that order; junction bases with no gene match: 10. The CDR3 covers 15 residues. The CDR3 coding sequence is TGTGCCAGCAGCGATACCGGGACAGAAGTCTACGAGCAGTACTTC. This gives the protein CASSDTGTEVYEQYF. Filled out from reference TRBV7-9 and TRBJ2-7, the complete variable domain reads DTGVSQNPRHKITKRGQNVTFRCDPISEHNRLYWYRQTLGQGPEFLTYFQNEAQLEKSRLLSDRFSAERPKGSFSTLEIQRTEQGDSAMYLCASSDTGTEVYEQYFGPGTRLTVT.

This clonotype was found a few times. The V call is TRBV29-1, the J call TRBJ2-7; D is perhaps TRBD2 (6 bases). This CDR3 is built from 15 residues. Trimming left V 6 bases short and J 4 bases short, with 22 bases between. Germline V gene sequence: CDR1 SQVTM, CDR2 ANQGSEA. For the CDR3, the DNA is TGCAGCGTAGACGGTGGGGGGAATCTTCCTTACGAGCAGTACTTC. This codes for CSVDGGGNLPYEQYF.

This clonotype has at least ten counts. The chain combines TRBV18 with TRBJ2-1; no reliable D call. V lost 2 bases to trimming and J lost 6 bases, with 8 bases between them. This CDR3 region has 13 residues. CDR1 is KGHSH and CDR2 is LQKENI in the germline V gene. The CDR3 region is CASSPTVGNEQFF. The CDR3 DNA sequence: TGTGCCAGCTCACCAACCGTAGGCAATGAGCAGTTCTTC.

This clonotype was observed at least ten times. CDR3 protein: CATTNTEAFF. The CDR3 bases are TGTGCCACGACGAACACTGAAGCTTTCTTT. The genes are TRBV24-1 and TRBJ1-1; D uncertain. Germline loops: CDR1 KGHDR, CDR2 SFDVKD. The V and J ends lost 10 bases and 1 base respectively, with 3 bases between them. This CDR3 spans 10 amino acids.

At least ten counts were recorded for this clonotype. The chain uses TRBV10-2 and TRBJ2-2, with D possibly matching TRBD1 (6 bases). Trimming removed 8 bases from V and 4 bases from J, with 17 bases in between. This CDR3 has 15 amino acids. In germline, CDR1 is WSHSY, CDR2 SAAADI. As DNA, the CDR3 is TGCGCCAGCCGGTTAGGGGGAATGAGCACCGGGGAGCTGTTTTTT. Translated: CASRLGGMSTGELFF.

This clonotype was seen many times. The chain has TRBV18 and TRBJ1-1; D remains unclear. This CDR3 contains 14 residues. CDR1 and CDR2 from the germline V gene are KGHSH and LQKENI. Trimming took off 0 bases at V and 7 bases at J, with 12 bases between the two ends. CDR3 residues: CASSPPAVGLEAFF. Written as DNA, the CDR3 is TGTGCCAGCTCACCACCGGCGGTGGGCCTTGAAGCTTTCTTT. The whole variable domain, filled in from reference TRBV18 and TRBJ1-1, reads NAGVMQNPRHLVRRRGQEARLRCSPMKGHSHVYWYRQLPEEGLKFMVYLQKENIIDESGMPKERFSAEFPKEGPSILRIQQVVRGDSAAYFCASSPPAVGLEAFFGQGTRLTVV.

This clonotype came up many times. This rearrangement joins TRBV25-1 to TRBJ2-5; possible D gene TRBD2, 6 bases. V dropped 4 bases and J dropped 4 bases, with 10 bases sitting between them. Germline lookup yields CDR1 MGHDK and CDR2 SYGVNS. This CDR3 has 13 residues. The CDR3 sequence is CASSVRERETQYF. CDR3 sequence (DNA): TGTGCCAGCAGTGTACGGGAGCGAGAGACCCAGTACTTC. The full variable domain, completed using reference TRBV25-1 and TRBJ2-5, is EADIYQTPRYLVIGTGKKITLECSQTMGHDKMYWYQQDPGMELHLIHYSYGVNSTEKGDLSSESTVSRIRTEHFPLTLESARPSHTSQYLCASSVRERETQYFGPGTRLLVL.